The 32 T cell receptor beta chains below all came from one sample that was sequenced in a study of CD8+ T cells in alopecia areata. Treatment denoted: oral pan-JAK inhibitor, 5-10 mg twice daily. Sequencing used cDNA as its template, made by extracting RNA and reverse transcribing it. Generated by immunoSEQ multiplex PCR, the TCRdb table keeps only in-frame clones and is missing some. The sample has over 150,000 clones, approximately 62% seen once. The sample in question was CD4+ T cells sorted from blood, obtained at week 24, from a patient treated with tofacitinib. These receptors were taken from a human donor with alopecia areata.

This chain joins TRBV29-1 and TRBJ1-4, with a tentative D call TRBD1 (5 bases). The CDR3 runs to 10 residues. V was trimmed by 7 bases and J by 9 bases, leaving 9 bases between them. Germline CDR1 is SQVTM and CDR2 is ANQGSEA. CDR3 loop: CSAWGKKLFF. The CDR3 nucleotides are TGCAGCGCGTGGGGGAAAAAACTGTTTTTT.

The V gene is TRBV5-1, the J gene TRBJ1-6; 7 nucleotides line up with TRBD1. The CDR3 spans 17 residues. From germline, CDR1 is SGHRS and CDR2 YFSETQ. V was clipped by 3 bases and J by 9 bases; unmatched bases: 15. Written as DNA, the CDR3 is TGCGCCAGCAGCTCCACAGGCCCCGGGACAGCGGTTTCACCCCTCCACTTT. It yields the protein CASSSTGPGTAVSPLHF.

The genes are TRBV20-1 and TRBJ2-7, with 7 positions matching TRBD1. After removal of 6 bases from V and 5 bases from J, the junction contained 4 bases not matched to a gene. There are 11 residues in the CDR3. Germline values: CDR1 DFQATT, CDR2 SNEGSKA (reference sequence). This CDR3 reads CSARTGHEQYF. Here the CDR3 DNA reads TGCAGTGCCAGGACAGGTCACGAGCAGTACTTC.

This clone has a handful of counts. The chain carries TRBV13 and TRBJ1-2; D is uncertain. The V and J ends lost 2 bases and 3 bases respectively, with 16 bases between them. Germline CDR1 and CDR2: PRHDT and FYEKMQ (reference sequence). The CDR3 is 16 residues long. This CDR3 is CASSLFTKGEDYGYTF. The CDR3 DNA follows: TGTGCCAGCAGCTTATTCACCAAGGGAGAGGACTATGGCTACACCTTC.

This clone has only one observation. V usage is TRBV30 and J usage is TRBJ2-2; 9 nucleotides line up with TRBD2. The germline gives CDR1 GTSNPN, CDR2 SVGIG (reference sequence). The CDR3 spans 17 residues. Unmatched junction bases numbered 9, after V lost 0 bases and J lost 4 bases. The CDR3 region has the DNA TGTGCCTGGAGTGTACGAGGAGCGGGGGGAGTCACCGGGGAGCTGTTTTTT. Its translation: CAWSVRGAGGVTGELFF.

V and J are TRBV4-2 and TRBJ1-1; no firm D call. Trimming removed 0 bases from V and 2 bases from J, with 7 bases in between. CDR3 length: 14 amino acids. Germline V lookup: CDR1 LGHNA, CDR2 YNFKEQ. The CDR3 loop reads CASSQDEANTEAFF. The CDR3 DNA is TGTGCCAGCAGCCAAGATGAGGCCAACACTGAAGCTTTCTTT.

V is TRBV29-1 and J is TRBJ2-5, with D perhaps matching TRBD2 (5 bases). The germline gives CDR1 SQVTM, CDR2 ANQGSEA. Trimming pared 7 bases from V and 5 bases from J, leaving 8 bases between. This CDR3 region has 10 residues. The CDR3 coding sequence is TGCAGCGCCGAGCGGGAGACCCAGTACTTC. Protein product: CSAERETQYF.

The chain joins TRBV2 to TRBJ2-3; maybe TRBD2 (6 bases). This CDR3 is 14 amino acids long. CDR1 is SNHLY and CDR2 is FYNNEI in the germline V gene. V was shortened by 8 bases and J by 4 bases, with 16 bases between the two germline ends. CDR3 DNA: TGTGCCAGCTGTCGTACGGGGGTGGCAGATACGCAGTATTTT. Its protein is CASCRTGVADTQYF.

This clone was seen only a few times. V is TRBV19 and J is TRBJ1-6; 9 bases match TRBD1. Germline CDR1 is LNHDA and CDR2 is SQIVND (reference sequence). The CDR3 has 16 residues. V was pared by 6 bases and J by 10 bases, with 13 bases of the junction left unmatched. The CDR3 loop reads CASRLGRDREFSPLHF. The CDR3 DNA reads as TGTGCCAGTAGATTAGGCCGGGACAGGGAGTTCTCACCCCTCCACTTT.

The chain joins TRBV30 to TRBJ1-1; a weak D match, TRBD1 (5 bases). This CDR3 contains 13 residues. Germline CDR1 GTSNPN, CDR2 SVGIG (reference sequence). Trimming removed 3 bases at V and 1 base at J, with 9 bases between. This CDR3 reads CAWRRTKNTEAFF. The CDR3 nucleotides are TGTGCCTGGAGGCGGACAAAGAACACTGAAGCTTTCTTT.

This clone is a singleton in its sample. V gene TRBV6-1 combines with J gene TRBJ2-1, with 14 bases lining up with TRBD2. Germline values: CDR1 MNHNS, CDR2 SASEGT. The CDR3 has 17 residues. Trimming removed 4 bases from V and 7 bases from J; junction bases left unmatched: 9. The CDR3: CASSGPTSGGARNEQFF. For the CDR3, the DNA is TGTGCCAGCAGTGGACCGACTAGCGGGGGGGCCCGGAATGAGCAGTTCTTC.

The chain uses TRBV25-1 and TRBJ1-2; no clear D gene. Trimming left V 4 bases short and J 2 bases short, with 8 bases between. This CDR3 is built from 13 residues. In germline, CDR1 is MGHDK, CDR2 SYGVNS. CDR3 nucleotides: TGTGCCAGCAGTGTAAAGGGAAACTATGGCTACACCTTC. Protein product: CASSVKGNYGYTF.

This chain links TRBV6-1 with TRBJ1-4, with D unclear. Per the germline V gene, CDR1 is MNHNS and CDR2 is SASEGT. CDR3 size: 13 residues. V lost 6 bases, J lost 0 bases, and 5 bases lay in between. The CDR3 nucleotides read TGTGCCAGCAGCAGGACAACTAATGAAAAACTGTTTTTT. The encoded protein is CASSRTTNEKLFF.

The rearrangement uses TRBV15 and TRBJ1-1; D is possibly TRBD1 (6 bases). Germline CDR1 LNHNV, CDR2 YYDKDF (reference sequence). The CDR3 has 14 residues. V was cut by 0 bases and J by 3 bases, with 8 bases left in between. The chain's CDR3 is CATSRDYRDTEAFF. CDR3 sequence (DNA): TGTGCCACCAGCAGAGATTACAGGGACACTGAAGCTTTCTTT.

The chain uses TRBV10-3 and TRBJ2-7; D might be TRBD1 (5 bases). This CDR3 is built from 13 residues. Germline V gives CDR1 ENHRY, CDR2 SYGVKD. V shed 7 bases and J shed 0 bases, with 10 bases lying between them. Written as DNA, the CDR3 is TGTGCCATCAAGGGCGACAGCTCCTACGAGCAGTACTTC. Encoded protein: CAIKGDSSYEQYF.

This chain's CDR3 is CSVKPKLAGGPSEQFF. In DNA, the CDR3 is TGCAGCGTCAAACCAAAACTAGCGGGGGGGCCTAGTGAGCAGTTCTTC. This chain uses TRBV29-1 with TRBJ2-1; TRBD2 matches at 13 bases. Germline CDR1 is SQVTM and CDR2 is ANQGSEA. This CDR3 comprises 16 residues. V lost 6 bases and J lost 9; bases outside the gene matches: 14.

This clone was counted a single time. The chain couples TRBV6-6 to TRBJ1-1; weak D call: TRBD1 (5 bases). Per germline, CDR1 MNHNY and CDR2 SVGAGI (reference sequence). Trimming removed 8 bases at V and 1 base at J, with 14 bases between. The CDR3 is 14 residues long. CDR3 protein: CASGDWTGNTEAFF. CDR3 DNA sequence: TGTGCCAGCGGGGACTGGACTGGGAACACTGAAGCTTTCTTT.

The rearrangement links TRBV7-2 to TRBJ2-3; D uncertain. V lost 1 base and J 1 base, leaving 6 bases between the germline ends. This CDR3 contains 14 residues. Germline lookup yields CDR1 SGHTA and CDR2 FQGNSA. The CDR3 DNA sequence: TGTGCCAGCAGCTTAGGAGTGCGCACAGATACGCAGTATTTT. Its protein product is CASSLGVRTDTQYF. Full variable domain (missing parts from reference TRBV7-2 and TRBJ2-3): GAGVSQSPSNKVTEKGKDVELRCDPISGHTALYWYRQSLGQGLEFLIYFQGNSAPDKSGLPSDRFSAERTGGSVSTLTIQRTQQEDSAVYLCASSLGVRTDTQYFGPGTRLTVL.

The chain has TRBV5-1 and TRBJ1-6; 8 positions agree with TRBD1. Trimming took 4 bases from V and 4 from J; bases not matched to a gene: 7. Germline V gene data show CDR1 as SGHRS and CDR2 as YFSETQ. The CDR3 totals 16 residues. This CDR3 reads CASSPRQGNYNSPLHF. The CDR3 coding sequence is TGCGCCAGCAGCCCCAGACAGGGGAATTATAATTCACCCCTCCACTTT.

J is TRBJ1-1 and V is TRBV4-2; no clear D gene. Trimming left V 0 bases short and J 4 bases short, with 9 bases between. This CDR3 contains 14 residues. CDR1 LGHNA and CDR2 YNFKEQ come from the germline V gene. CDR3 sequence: CASSQERVITEAFF. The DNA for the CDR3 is TGTGCCAGCAGCCAAGAACGCGTAATCACTGAAGCTTTCTTT.

CDR3 loop: CASSEDRFYGYTF. CDR3 bases: TGTGCCAGCAGTGAAGATCGGTTCTATGGCTACACCTTC. The chain recombines TRBV2 with TRBJ1-2, with unresolved D. The V end was cut by 1 base, the J end by 4 bases, with 7 bases between. This CDR3 is built from 13 residues. The germline V gene has CDR1 SNHLY and CDR2 FYNNEI.

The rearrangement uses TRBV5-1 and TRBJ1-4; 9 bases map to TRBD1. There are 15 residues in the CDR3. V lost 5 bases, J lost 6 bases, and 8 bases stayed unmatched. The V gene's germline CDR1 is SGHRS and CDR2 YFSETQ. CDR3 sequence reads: CASSRNRDRDEKLFF. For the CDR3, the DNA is TGCGCCAGCAGTCGAAACAGGGACAGGGATGAAAAACTGTTTTTT.

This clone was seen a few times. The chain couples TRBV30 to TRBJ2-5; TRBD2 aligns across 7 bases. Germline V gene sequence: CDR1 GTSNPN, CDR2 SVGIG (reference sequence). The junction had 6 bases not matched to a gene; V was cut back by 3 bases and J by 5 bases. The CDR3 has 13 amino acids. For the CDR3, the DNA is TGTGCCTGGAGGCGGGGAGGGATGGAGACCCAGTACTTC. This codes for CAWRRGGMETQYF.

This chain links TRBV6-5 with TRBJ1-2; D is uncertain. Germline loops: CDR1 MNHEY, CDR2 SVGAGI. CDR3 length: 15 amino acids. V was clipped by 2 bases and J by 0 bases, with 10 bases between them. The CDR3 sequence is CASSYRGPPNYGYTF. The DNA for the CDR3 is TGTGCCAGCAGTTACCGTGGACCCCCTAACTATGGCTACACCTTC.

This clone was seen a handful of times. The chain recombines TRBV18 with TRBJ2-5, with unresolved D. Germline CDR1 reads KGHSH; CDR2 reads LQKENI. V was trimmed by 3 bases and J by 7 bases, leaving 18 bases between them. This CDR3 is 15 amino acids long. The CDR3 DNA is TGTGCCAGCTCACCTCCGTCCTGGTACGATCGGACCCAGTACTTC. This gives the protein CASSPPSWYDRTQYF.

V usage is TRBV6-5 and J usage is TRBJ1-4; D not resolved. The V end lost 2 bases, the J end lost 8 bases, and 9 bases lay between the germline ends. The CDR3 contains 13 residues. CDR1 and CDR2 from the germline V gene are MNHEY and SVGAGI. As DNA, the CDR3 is TGTGCCAGCAGTTACGAGTTTGGGGAAAAACTGTTTTTT. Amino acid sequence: CASSYEFGEKLFF.

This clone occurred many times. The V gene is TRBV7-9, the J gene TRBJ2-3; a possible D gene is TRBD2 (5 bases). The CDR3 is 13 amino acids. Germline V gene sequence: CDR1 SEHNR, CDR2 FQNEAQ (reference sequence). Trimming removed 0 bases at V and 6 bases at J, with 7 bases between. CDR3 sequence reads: CASSLAGLDTQYF. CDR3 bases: TGTGCCAGCAGCTTAGCCGGACTTGATACGCAGTATTTT. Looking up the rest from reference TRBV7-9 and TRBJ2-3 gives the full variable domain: DTGVSQNPRHKITKRGQNVTFRCDPISEHNRLYWYRQTLGQGPEFLTYFQNEAQLEKSRLLSDRFSAERPKGSFSTLEIQRTEQGDSAMYLCASSLAGLDTQYFGPGTRLTVL.

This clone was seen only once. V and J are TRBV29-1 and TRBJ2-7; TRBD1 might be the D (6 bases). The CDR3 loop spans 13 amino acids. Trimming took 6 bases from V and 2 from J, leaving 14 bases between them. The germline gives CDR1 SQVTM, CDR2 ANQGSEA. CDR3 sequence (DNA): TGCAGCGTCGCCGGGACAATGACCTACGAGCAGTACTTC. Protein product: CSVAGTMTYEQYF.

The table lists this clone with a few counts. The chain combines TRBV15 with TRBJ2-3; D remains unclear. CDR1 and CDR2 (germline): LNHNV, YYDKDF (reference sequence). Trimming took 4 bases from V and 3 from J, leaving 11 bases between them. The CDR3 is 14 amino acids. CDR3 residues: CATSKGSVTDTQYF. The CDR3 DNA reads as TGTGCCACCAGCAAGGGATCAGTTACAGATACGCAGTATTTT. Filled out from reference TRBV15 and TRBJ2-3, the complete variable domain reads DAMVIQNPRYQVTQFGKPVTLSCSQTLNHNVMYWYQQKSSQAPKLLFHYYDKDFNNEADTPDNFQSRRPNTSFCFLDIRSPGLGDTAMYLCATSKGSVTDTQYFGPGTRLTVL.

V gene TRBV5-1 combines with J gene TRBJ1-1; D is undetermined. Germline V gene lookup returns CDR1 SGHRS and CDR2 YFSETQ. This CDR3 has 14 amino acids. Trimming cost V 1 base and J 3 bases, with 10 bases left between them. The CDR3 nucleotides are TGCGCCAGCAGCTTGATGACGGGGTACACTGAAGCTTTCTTT. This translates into CASSLMTGYTEAFF.

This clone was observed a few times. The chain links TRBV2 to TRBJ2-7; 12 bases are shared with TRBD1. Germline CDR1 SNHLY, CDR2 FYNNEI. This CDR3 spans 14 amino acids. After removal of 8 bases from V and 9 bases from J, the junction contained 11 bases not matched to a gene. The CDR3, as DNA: TGTGCCAGCGTGACGGGACAGGGGGCGGTCGGGCAGTACTTC. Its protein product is CASVTGQGAVGQYF.

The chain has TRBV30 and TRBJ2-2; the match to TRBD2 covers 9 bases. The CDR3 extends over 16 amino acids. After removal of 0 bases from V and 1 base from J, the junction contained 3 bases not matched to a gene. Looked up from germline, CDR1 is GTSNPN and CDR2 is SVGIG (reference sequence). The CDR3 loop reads CAWSVGSGRNTGELFF. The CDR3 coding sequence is TGTGCCTGGAGTGTGGGTAGCGGGAGGAACACCGGGGAGCTGTTTTTT. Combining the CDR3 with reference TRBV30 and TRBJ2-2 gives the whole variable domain SQTIHQWPATLVQPVGSPLSLECTVEGTSNPNLYWYRQAAGRGLQLLFYSVGIGQISSEVPQNLSASRPQDRQFILSSKKLLLSDSGFYLCAWSVGSGRNTGELFFGEGSRLTVL.